This record covers a single T cell receptor (beta chain). The data originate from a study of graft-versus-host responses after intestinal transplantation. Study background: Once they had received anti-thymocyte globulin induction, all recipients took tacrolimus and steroids for around 3 years. Findings and caveats of the study: Analysis identified GvH clones in recipient marrow, with some appearing first in ileum or blood.

TCRdb keeps only in-frame clones here, not all; method: immunoSEQ multiplex PCR. The sample holds about 12,000 clones, roughly 30% seen once. Responders labeled with CFSE (around 200,000) were plated with around 200,000 irradiated, violet-dye-labeled stimulators. A sort after the reaction isolated proliferating CFSE-low CD3+CD4+ and CD3+CD8+ responders. This TCR was recovered from a human patient who received an intestinal transplant. Sequenced here: alloreactive CD8+ T cells from a mixed lymphocyte reaction culture, sampled before intestinal transplant. Described subset: CFSE-low proliferating T cells sorted from roughly six-day pre-transplant mixed lymphocyte reaction (GvH or HvG direction).

The DNA for the CDR3 is TGTGCCAGTAGTATAGCATATGGGCTAGCGGGCTACGAGCAGTACTTC. This codes for CASSIAYGLAGYEQYF. The chain links TRBV19 to TRBJ2-7; 8 bases map to TRBD2. The length of the CDR3 is 16 residues. Germline values: CDR1 LNHDA, CDR2 SQIVND (reference sequence). The V segment lost 1 base and the J segment 3 bases; nucleotides outside the gene matches: 8.